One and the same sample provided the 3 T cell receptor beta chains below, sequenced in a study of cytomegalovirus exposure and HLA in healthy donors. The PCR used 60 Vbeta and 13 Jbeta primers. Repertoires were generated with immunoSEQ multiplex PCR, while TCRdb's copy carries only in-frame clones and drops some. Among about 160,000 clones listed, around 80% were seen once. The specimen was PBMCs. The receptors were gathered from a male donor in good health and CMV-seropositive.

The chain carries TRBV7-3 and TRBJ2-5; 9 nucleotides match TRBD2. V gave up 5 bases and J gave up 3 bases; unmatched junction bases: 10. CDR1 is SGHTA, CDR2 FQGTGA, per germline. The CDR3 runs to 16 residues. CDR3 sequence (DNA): TGTGCCAGCAGCCCCGGAGGCGGGACTAGCAAAGAGACCCAGTACTTC. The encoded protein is CASSPGGGTSKETQYF.

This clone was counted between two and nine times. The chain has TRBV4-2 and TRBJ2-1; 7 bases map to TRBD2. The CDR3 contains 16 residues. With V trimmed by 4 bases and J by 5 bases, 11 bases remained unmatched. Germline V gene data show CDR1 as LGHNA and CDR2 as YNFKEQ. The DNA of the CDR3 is TGTGCCAGCAGCCTAACCTCCGGACTAGGGGACAATGAGCAGTTCTTC. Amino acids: CASSLTSGLGDNEQFF.

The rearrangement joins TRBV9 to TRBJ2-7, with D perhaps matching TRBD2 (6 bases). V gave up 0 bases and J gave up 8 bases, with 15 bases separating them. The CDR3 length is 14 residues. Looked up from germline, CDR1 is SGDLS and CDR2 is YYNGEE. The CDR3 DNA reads TGTGCCAGCAGCGTAGGGGACGGGAGTAGGAAGCAGTACTTC. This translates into CASSVGDGSRKQYF.